The clone carrying this T cell receptor (beta chain) is a singleton in its sample. These data originate in a study of blood T cell repertoires in COVID-19. The data were produced by immunoSEQ multiplex PCR, yet TCRdb's version contains in-frame clones alone and is incomplete. The data hold about 200,000 clones, with roughly 82% observed a single time. This CDR3 is built from 13 residues. V lost 7 bases and J 2 bases, leaving 10 bases between the germline ends. The germline gives CDR1 SGHDT, CDR2 YYEEEE. The receptor was derived from a man between 45 and 60 years old with active or convalescent COVID-19. The sample consisted of peripheral blood. The V call is TRBV5-6, the J call TRBJ2-1; a possible D gene is TRBD2 (5 bases). This CDR3 reads CASEGAAYNEQFF. CDR3 sequence (DNA): TGTGCCAGCGAGGGTGCAGCCTACAATGAGCAGTTCTTC.